The 15 T cell receptor beta chains in this list originate from one sample, sequenced in a study of early stage breast cancer tumors. The data were produced by immunoSEQ multiplex PCR, yet TCRdb's version contains in-frame clones alone and is incomplete. The sample has some 75,000 clones; 65% to 85% are singletons. The sample comprised blood. These receptors were collected from a person between 55 and 69 years old with breast cancer.

The sample holds a few counts of this clone. CDR3 sequence reads: CASSPRQNTEAFF. The CDR3 nucleotides read TGTGCCAGCAGTCCCCGACAGAACACTGAAGCTTTCTTT. The chain links TRBV27 to TRBJ1-1; D gene uncertain. The germline V and J ends were trimmed by 5 bases and 1 base, with 8 bases remaining between them. The CDR3 contains 13 residues. From germline, CDR1 is MNHEY and CDR2 SMNVEV (reference sequence).

The chain has TRBV25-1 and TRBJ1-2; TRBD1 might be the D (6 bases). In germline, CDR1 is MGHDK, CDR2 SYGVNS. The V end lost 5 bases, the J end lost 7 bases, and 11 bases lay between the germline ends. CDR3 size: 12 residues. The CDR3, as DNA: TGTGCCAGCAGTCTAGGGGGGGGTGGCTACACCTTC. This translates into CASSLGGGGYTF.

The chain joins TRBV30 to TRBJ1-3; no clear D gene. CDR3 length equals 12 residues. The V gene's germline CDR1 is GTSNPN and CDR2 SVGIG (reference sequence). Trimming removed 5 bases at V and 4 bases at J, with 9 bases between. The CDR3, as DNA: TGTGCCTGGGGATTACGGGGAAACACCATATATTTT. This codes for CAWGLRGNTIYF.

J is TRBJ1-2 and V is TRBV9; D perhaps matches TRBD1 (5 bases). This CDR3 spans 15 amino acids. Trimming took 3 bases from V and 2 from J, leaving 14 bases between them. In germline, CDR1 is SGDLS, CDR2 YYNGEE. DNA of the CDR3: TGTGCCAGCAGCGCGGGACTCACTACCAACTATGGCTACACCTTC. It translates to CASSAGLTTNYGYTF.

V usage is TRBV5-1 and J usage is TRBJ2-3; 13 nucleotides agree with TRBD2. This CDR3 contains 16 residues. Trimming removed 5 bases from V and 5 bases from J; junction bases left unmatched: 8. The germline CDR1 and CDR2 sequences are SGHRS and YFSETQ. The CDR3 DNA reads as TGCGCCAGCAGACCAGGGACTAGCGGGGTAGGAGATACGCAGTATTTT. It translates to CASRPGTSGVGDTQYF.

This chain links TRBV5-4 with TRBJ1-1; TRBD1 aligns across 8 bases. V lost 0 bases, J lost 5 bases, and 9 bases stayed unmatched. The CDR3 sequence is 16 residues long. From germline, CDR1 is SGHNT and CDR2 YYREEE (reference sequence). Here the CDR3 DNA reads TGTGCCAGCAGCTTGGACGCAGGGACAGGTCGGACTGAAGCTTTCTTT. Its translation: CASSLDAGTGRTEAFF.

The chain employs TRBV18 and TRBJ1-5; D perhaps matches TRBD1 (5 bases). Germline V gene data show CDR1 as KGHSH and CDR2 as LQKENI. Trimming took 3 bases from V and 4 from J, leaving 10 bases between them. This CDR3 has 14 amino acids. The CDR3 spells CASSPNGGNQPQHF. CDR3 nucleotide sequence: TGTGCCAGCTCACCTAACGGGGGTAATCAGCCCCAGCATTTT.

V gene TRBV7-2 combines with J gene TRBJ1-2, with 10 bases matching TRBD1. The CDR3 consists of 15 residues. CDR1 and CDR2 (germline): SGHTA, FQGNSA. With 5 bases clipped from V and 7 bases from J, the junction kept 10 bases outside the gene matches. CDR3 DNA sequence: TGTGCCAGCAGCCACCCCGACAGGGGGCATCGTGGCTACACCTTC. This sequence encodes CASSHPDRGHRGYTF.

This clone appeared a few times. The rearrangement links TRBV5-1 to TRBJ2-7, with D unresolved. Trimming took off 3 bases at V and 2 bases at J, with 9 bases between the two ends. Germline V gene lookup returns CDR1 SGHRS and CDR2 YFSETQ. The CDR3 runs to 13 residues. This CDR3 reads CASSSDTAYEQYF. The CDR3, as DNA: TGCGCCAGCAGCTCCGACACTGCCTACGAGCAGTACTTC.

This chain connects TRBV5-1 to TRBJ2-1; the match to TRBD2 covers 10 bases. The V gene end was trimmed by 4 bases and the J gene end by 4 bases; junction bases not matched to a gene: 14. The CDR3 totals 18 residues. CDR1 and CDR2 from the germline V gene are SGHRS and YFSETQ. The CDR3 DNA reads as TGCGCCAGCAGCCTACGCCCTCTAGCGGGGGCCCCATACAATGAGCAGTTCTTC. Translation: CASSLRPLAGAPYNEQFF.

V usage is TRBV2 and J usage is TRBJ1-2, with a weak D call TRBD1 (5 bases). Per the germline V gene, CDR1 is SNHLY and CDR2 is FYNNEI. The V gene lost 3 bases and the J gene lost 4 bases, with 9 bases spanning the gap. The CDR3 sequence is 13 residues long. CDR3 DNA sequence: TGTGCCAGCAGTGAGGGGGGACGCTATGGCTACACCTTC. Its protein is CASSEGGRYGYTF.

The genes are TRBV6-5 and TRBJ2-5; 10 bases line up with TRBD1. The CDR3 has 15 amino acids. From germline, CDR1 is MNHEY and CDR2 SVGAGI. V gave up 5 bases and J gave up 3 bases; unmatched junction bases: 6. CDR3 sequence: CASSTDRGREETQYF. The CDR3 DNA follows: TGTGCCAGCAGTACCGACAGGGGGCGCGAAGAGACCCAGTACTTC.

The rearrangement uses TRBV11-1 and TRBJ1-1, with 8 positions matching TRBD1. The CDR3 has 14 residues. From germline, CDR1 is SGHAT and CDR2 FQDESV (reference sequence). V lost 3 bases, J lost 1 base, and 1 base stayed unmatched. The CDR3 nucleotides read TGTGCCAGCAGCTTGGACAGGGAGAACACTGAAGCTTTCTTT. This encodes CASSLDRENTEAFF.

This chain uses TRBV27 with TRBJ2-5, with D maybe TRBD2 (6 bases). The CDR3 runs to 13 residues. Trimming removed 6 bases at V and 5 bases at J, with 13 bases between. In germline, CDR1 is MNHEY, CDR2 SMNVEV (reference sequence). CDR3 sequence (DNA): TGTGCCAGCAGGGGGACTGGCGGGGAGACCCAGTACTTC. It yields the protein CASRGTGGETQYF.

The J gene is TRBJ1-1, the V gene TRBV28; D gene ambiguous. Trimming took 6 bases from V and 0 from J, leaving 8 bases between them. CDR3 length: 13 residues. Germline values: CDR1 MDHEN, CDR2 SYDVKM. CDR3 in amino acids: CASSLTVNTEAFF. The CDR3 bases are TGTGCCAGCAGCTTAACAGTGAACACTGAAGCTTTCTTT.